The 32 T cell receptor beta chains below come from one sample, sequenced in a study of blood T cells in healthy people across ages. Then a second PCR, running roughly 7 to 11 cycles, was carried out with a sample-barcoded 5' primer and a J-beta primer mix. TCRdb ran MiXCR on the 5' RACE reads and lists one entry per CDR3 protein. The sample records 750,000 to 1,000,000 distinct CDR3 sequences, around 29% being singletons. The sample also formed part of further work on T cells of mothers and their children.

Sequencing input: blood. Receptors were obtained from a woman between 35 and 50 years old in good health.

The chain joins TRBV7-9 to TRBJ2-6; D is perhaps TRBD1 (5 bases). The V end lost 5 bases, the J end lost 2 bases, and 16 bases lay between the germline ends. CDR1 is SEHNR, CDR2 FQNEAQ, per germline (reference sequence). The CDR3 sequence is 17 residues long. The CDR3 here is CASSPNQGGTGANVLTF. Written as DNA, the CDR3 is TGTGCCAGCAGCCCAAACCAGGGTGGCACTGGGGCCAACGTCCTGACTTTC. The whole variable domain, filled in from reference TRBV7-9 and TRBJ2-6, reads DTGVSQNPRHKITKRGQNVTFRCDPISEHNRLYWYRQTLGQGPEFLTYFQNEAQLEKSRLLSDRFSAERPKGSFSTLEIQRTEQGDSAMYLCASSPNQGGTGANVLTFGAGSRLTVL.

This clonotype was recorded a few times. CDR3: CSATPRKGQGTNQPQHF. In DNA, the CDR3 is TGCAGTGCTACCCCAAGGAAGGGACAGGGGACCAATCAGCCCCAGCATTTT. The chain carries TRBV20-1 and TRBJ1-5, with TRBD1 identical over 10 bases. V was pared by 4 bases and J by 3 bases, with 12 bases of the junction left unmatched. Per the germline V gene, CDR1 is DFQATT and CDR2 is SNEGSKA (reference sequence). CDR3 length: 17 amino acids.

This clonotype was observed a handful of times. The rearrangement uses TRBV4-1 and TRBJ1-4; a weak D match, TRBD1 (5 bases). V was trimmed by 0 bases and J by 6 bases, leaving 11 bases between them. This CDR3 region has 15 residues. Germline values: CDR1 MGHRA, CDR2 YSYEKL. CDR3 in amino acids: CASSQDWGYYEKLFF. CDR3 DNA sequence: TGCGCCAGCAGCCAAGATTGGGGCTACTATGAAAAACTGTTTTTT.

As regards this clonotype: A much larger clone lies a single base off, so this may be a read error. This chain links TRBV12-5 with TRBJ2-3; TRBD1 matches at 7 bases. From germline, CDR1 is LGHNT and CDR2 FRNRAP. V trimming: 7 bases; J trimming: 0 bases; junction bases outside the gene matches: 4. CDR3 length: 14 residues. The CDR3 spells CASVLGQSTDTQYF. Here the CDR3 DNA reads TGTGCTAGTGTCTTGGGACAGAGCACAGATACGCAGTATTTT.

This clonotype was seen repeatedly, ten times or more. This chain links TRBV5-6 with TRBJ1-1; perhaps TRBD1 as D (5 bases). Looked up from germline, CDR1 is SGHDT and CDR2 is YYEEEE. The length of the CDR3 is 14 residues. Trimming took 1 base from V and 3 from J, leaving 10 bases between them. CDR3 bases: TGTGCCAGCAGCTTGCGCGCAGGGTACACTGAAGCTTTCTTT. Protein product: CASSLRAGYTEAFF.

This clonotype appeared once. A single base separates this from a much larger clone, so it may be a read error. The J gene is TRBJ2-7, the V gene TRBV6-5, with 9 bases that match TRBD1. The ends lost 6 bases at V and 0 bases at J; junction bases unmatched: 9. The CDR3 loop spans 16 amino acids. CDR1 is MNHEY, CDR2 SVGAGI, per germline. The CDR3 loop is CASRPLQGANSYEQYF. For the CDR3, the DNA is TGTGCCAGCAGACCACTACAGGGGGCCAACTCCTACGAGCAGTACTTC.

Comments on this clonotype: This may be a read error, as it is one base from a much larger clone. The chain uses TRBV3-1 and TRBJ2-5; 8 bases fit TRBD1. The length of the CDR3 is 14 residues. V dropped 7 bases and J dropped 5; count of bases not matched to a gene: 9. Germline V lookup: CDR1 LGHDT, CDR2 YNNKEL (reference sequence). Here the CDR3 reads CASNYGQGYETQYF. DNA for the CDR3: TGTGCCAGCAACTATGGACAGGGCTACGAGACCCAGTACTTC.

The chain is built from TRBV28 and TRBJ2-7; unclear D gene. The V end was cut by 6 bases, the J end by 4 bases, with 22 bases between. Germline loops: CDR1 MDHEN, CDR2 SYDVKM. The CDR3 runs to 16 residues. DNA of the CDR3: TGTGCCAGCAGCTCACCACCTCTGGACCGAGTTTACGAGCAGTACTTC. Encoded protein: CASSSPPLDRVYEQYF.

The chain uses TRBV6-5 and TRBJ2-1; TRBD1 agrees at 8 bases. V shed 4 bases, J shed 10 bases, and the junction held 9 bases outside the gene matches. The CDR3 is made up of 14 amino acids. Germline assignment: CDR1 MNHEY and CDR2 SVGAGI. CDR3 in DNA: TGTGCCAGCAGTTCGTACAGGGGGGCCAGGGAGCAGTTCTTC. This codes for CASSSYRGAREQFF.

V gene TRBV10-2 combines with J gene TRBJ1-4; TRBD1 might be the D (6 bases). The CDR3 is made up of 15 amino acids. Germline V gene lookup returns CDR1 WSHSY and CDR2 SAAADI. Trimming removed 3 bases at V and 6 bases at J, with 14 bases between. The CDR3 DNA follows: TGCGCCAGCAGTGATTACCAGGGGTCATATGAAAAACTGTTTTTT. Protein product: CASSDYQGSYEKLFF.

The rearrangement joins TRBV4-3 to TRBJ2-2, with 8 bases that match TRBD1. From germline, CDR1 is LGHNA and CDR2 YSLEER. The ends lost 4 bases at V and 3 bases at J; junction bases unmatched: 7. This CDR3 region has 16 residues. Here the CDR3 reads CASSRRQGRDTGELFF. The CDR3 coding sequence is TGCGCCAGCAGCCGAAGACAGGGGCGGGACACCGGGGAGCTGTTTTTT.

This rearrangement joins TRBV5-1 to TRBJ2-2, with D possibly TRBD2 on 5 matching bases. This CDR3 region has 13 residues. Trimming stripped 5 bases from V and 6 bases from J, with 11 bases between. Germline-derived CDR1 and CDR2 are SGHRS and YFSETQ. This chain's CDR3 is CASSTTSAGELFF. CDR3 DNA: TGCGCCAGCAGTACAACTAGTGCCGGGGAGCTGTTTTTT.

The V gene is TRBV27, the J gene TRBJ1-6, with D perhaps matching TRBD1 (5 bases). The CDR3 consists of 16 residues. V dropped 1 base and J dropped 8 bases, with 15 bases sitting between them. CDR1 and CDR2 (germline): MNHEY, SMNVEV (reference sequence). For the CDR3, the DNA is TGTGCCAGCAGTTTATACGGGACGGCTACCGATTCACCCCTCCACTTT. Protein sequence: CASSLYGTATDSPLHF.

The chain employs TRBV20-1 and TRBJ2-5; D is uncertain. Trimming left V 5 bases short and J 11 bases short, with 18 bases between. The CDR3 length is 12 residues. The germline V gene has CDR1 DFQATT and CDR2 SNEGSKA (reference sequence). CDR3 bases: TGCAGTGCTTACCGAATAAACTCCGGGCAGTACTTC. Translation gives CSAYRINSGQYF.

The J gene is TRBJ1-1, the V gene TRBV5-5; D remains unclear. Trimming took 5 bases from V and 0 from J, leaving 8 bases between them. CDR1 is SGHKS and CDR2 is YYEKEE in the germline V gene (reference sequence). The CDR3 loop spans 13 amino acids. The CDR3 is CASRGAMNTEAFF. As DNA, the CDR3 is TGTGCCAGCAGGGGTGCTATGAACACTGAAGCTTTCTTT.

The sample holds one count of this clonotype. The rearrangement links TRBV4-1 to TRBJ2-2, with 7 positions matching TRBD2. Germline trimming cut 5 bases from V and 1 base from J; bases unmatched to any gene: 10. Germline loops: CDR1 MGHRA, CDR2 YSYEKL. The CDR3 runs 17 residues. The CDR3 protein is CASSKTSLAKNTGELFF. The CDR3 DNA reads as TGCGCCAGCAGCAAAACGTCACTAGCGAAGAACACCGGGGAGCTGTTTTTT.

On this clonotype itself: A much bigger clone sits one base away, suggesting this may be a read error. The gene calls are TRBV20-1 and TRBJ1-2; 8 bases align to TRBD1. The CDR3 sequence is 14 residues long. The J segment lost 5 bases and the V segment lost 3 bases, leaving 8 bases of the junction unmatched. CDR1 and CDR2 from the germline V gene are DFQATT and SNEGSKA (reference sequence). This chain's CDR3 is CSASCTGGGYGYTF. DNA for the CDR3: TGCAGTGCTAGCTGTACAGGGGGAGGATATGGCTACACCTTC.

V gene TRBV20-1 combines with J gene TRBJ2-1, with 8 bases identical to TRBD2. The CDR3 sequence is 18 residues long. Germline values: CDR1 DFQATT, CDR2 SNEGSKA (reference sequence). Germline trimming cut 0 bases from V and 3 bases from J; bases unmatched to any gene: 13. Here the CDR3 reads CSAREEGEAGAFYNEQFF. The CDR3 DNA is TGCAGTGCTAGAGAGGAAGGGGAAGCGGGGGCCTTCTACAATGAGCAGTTCTTC.

As for this clonotype: One end of the junction is discordant with germline, which a read error may explain. This chain uses TRBV10-3 with TRBJ2-3; TRBD1 is a possible D gene (5 bases). The CDR3 sequence is 13 residues long. Germline CDR1 reads ENHRY; CDR2 reads SYGVKD. The CDR3 DNA follows: TGTGCCATCAGCGACAGTTTAGCAGATATGCAGTATTTT. Protein: CAISDSLADMQYF.

A few counts support this clonotype. The rearrangement uses TRBV12-3 or TRBV12-4 and TRBJ2-5; 8 bases match TRBD2. The CDR3 is 15 residues long. Trimming removed 6 bases from V and 4 bases from J; junction bases left unmatched: 10. The chain's CDR3 is CASRRRGGLRETQYF. DNA for the CDR3: TGTGCCAGCAGAAGGCGCGGGGGGCTTCGAGAGACCCAGTACTTC.

This clonotype has a count of ten or more. V is TRBV6-5 and J is TRBJ2-1, with D tentatively TRBD2 (7 bases). V lost 2 bases and J 0 bases, leaving 11 bases between the germline ends. Germline V gene data show CDR1 as MNHEY and CDR2 as SVGAGI. The CDR3 runs to 16 residues. In nucleotides, the CDR3 is TGTGCCAGCAGTTACGCGGGGGCACCCTCCTACAATGAGCAGTTCTTC. This encodes CASSYAGAPSYNEQFF.

Concerning this clonotype: A junction end diverges from the germline sequence, so it may reflect a read error. This chain joins TRBV5-1 and TRBJ2-1; no definite D call. The CDR3 totals 14 residues. CDR1 is SGHRS, CDR2 YFSETQ, per germline. The chain's CDR3 is CASSLARSNNEQCF. The CDR3 bases are TGCGCCAGCAGTTTGGCCAGGAGTAACAATGAGCAGTGCTTC.

This clonotype was seen at least ten times. CDR3: CASSQEFGVRETQYF. The CDR3 nucleotides are TGCGCCAGCAGCCAAGAATTTGGGGTCCGAGAGACCCAGTACTTC. This chain links TRBV4-3 with TRBJ2-5; D is unclear. The V gene's germline CDR1 is LGHNA and CDR2 YSLEER. The CDR3 contains 15 residues. The V gene lost 0 bases and the J gene lost 4 bases, with 12 bases spanning the gap.

This clonotype was detected only a few times. The chain couples TRBV5-4 to TRBJ2-1; TRBD2 matches at 10 bases. Germline V lookup: CDR1 SGHNT, CDR2 YYREEE (reference sequence). V gave up 4 bases and J gave up 7 bases; unmatched junction bases: 11. The CDR3 extends over 16 amino acids. The CDR3 spells CASSIPGTSVGNEQFF. CDR3 sequence (DNA): TGTGCCAGCAGCATCCCCGGGACTAGCGTTGGGAATGAGCAGTTCTTC.

The chain recombines TRBV5-5 with TRBJ2-7, with 8 bases identical to TRBD1. The junction had 5 bases not matched to a gene; V was cut back by 7 bases and J by 2 bases. Germline CDR1 and CDR2: SGHKS and YYEKEE (reference sequence). This CDR3 has 13 amino acids. CDR3 bases: TGTGCCAGCGAGACAGGGGACGCCTACGAGCAGTACTTC. Its translation is CASETGDAYEQYF.

The V gene is TRBV9, the J gene TRBJ1-5; a weak D match, TRBD1 (6 bases). Trimming took 10 bases from V and 7 from J, leaving 33 bases between them. The CDR3 is made up of 18 amino acids. Germline lookup yields CDR1 SGDLS and CDR2 YYNGEE. CDR3 loop: CAGTTRRDPEQGWQPQHF. CDR3 sequence (DNA): TGTGCCGGCACCACAAGGAGGGACCCCGAGCAGGGGTGGCAGCCCCAGCATTTT. Full variable domain (remainder filled in from reference TRBV9 and TRBJ1-5): DSGVTQTPKHLITATGQRVTLRCSPRSGDLSVYWYQQSLDQGLQFLIQYYNGEERAKGNILERFSAQQFPDLHSELNLSSLELGDSALYFCAGTTRRDPEQGWQPQHFGDGTRLSIL.

Comment on this clonotype: One end of the junction does not line up with germline, which may come from a read error. J is TRBJ2-7 and V is TRBV18; the D gene is possibly TRBD1 (5 bases). This CDR3 is built from 13 residues. Germline V lookup: CDR1 KGHSH, CDR2 LQKENI. The CDR3 DNA follows: TGTGCCAGCTCACCAAGCAGGGCCTACGGGCAGTACTTC. This codes for CASSPSRAYGQYF.

V and J are TRBV9 and TRBJ2-7; D not certain. Trimming shortened V by 0 bases and J by 5 bases, and 15 bases separated the two germline ends. This CDR3 comprises 15 residues. From germline, CDR1 is SGDLS and CDR2 YYNGEE. CDR3 sequence reads: CASSVETNLNNEQYF. The CDR3 DNA follows: TGTGCCAGCAGCGTAGAAACAAACTTAAACAACGAGCAGTACTTC.

This clonotype has a handful of counts. J is TRBJ2-1 and V is TRBV5-1; D might be TRBD1 or TRBD2, each matching 5 bases. The CDR3 consists of 17 residues. Per the germline V gene, CDR1 is SGHRS and CDR2 is YFSETQ. The ends were cut back, 0 bases at V and 5 bases at J, with 18 bases in the middle. CDR3 loop: CASSLGGSIRPNNEQFF. The CDR3 region has the DNA TGCGCCAGCAGCTTGGGGGGGAGCATCCGACCTAACAATGAGCAGTTCTTC. The variable domain in full, completed from reference TRBV5-1 and TRBJ2-1, reads KAGVTQTPRYLIKTRGQQVTLSCSPISGHRSVSWYQQTPGQGLQFLFEYFSETQRNKGNFPGRFSGRQFSNSRSEMNVSTLELGDSALYLCASSLGGSIRPNNEQFFGPGTRLTVL.

J is TRBJ1-1 and V is TRBV6-5; 7 bases are shared with TRBD1. Germline trimming cut 2 bases from V and 5 bases from J; bases unmatched to any gene: 5. The CDR3 covers 14 residues. Looked up from germline, CDR1 is MNHEY and CDR2 is SVGAGI. CDR3 region: CASSYTRGRTEAFF. As DNA, the CDR3 is TGTGCCAGCAGTTACACCAGGGGGAGAACTGAAGCTTTCTTT.

The J gene is TRBJ2-5, the V gene TRBV2; D is possibly TRBD1 (6 bases). V was clipped by 8 bases and J by 6 bases, with 10 bases between them. CDR3 length equals 11 residues. Germline lookup yields CDR1 SNHLY and CDR2 FYNNEI. CDR3 in DNA: TGTGCCAGCCACCAGGGGAAGACCCAGTACTTC. As protein: CASHQGKTQYF. Together with reference TRBV2 and TRBJ2-5, the CDR3 gives the full variable domain: EPEVTQTPSHQVTQMGQEVILRCVPISNHLYFYWYRQILGQKVEFLVSFYNNEISEKSEIFDDQFSVERPDGSNFTLKIRSTKLEDSAMYFCASHQGKTQYFGPGTRLLVL.

The chain carries TRBV24-1 and TRBJ2-1; TRBD1 is a possible D gene (6 bases). The V end lost 4 bases, the J end lost 4 bases, and 13 bases lay between the germline ends. The CDR3 is made up of 15 amino acids. Germline values: CDR1 KGHDR, CDR2 SFDVKD. The CDR3: CATSETLTGYNEQFF. In DNA form, the CDR3 reads TGTGCCACCAGTGAAACCCTTACAGGGTACAATGAGCAGTTCTTC.